This T cell receptor beta chain was recovered during a study of blood T cell repertoires in COVID-19. Study as a whole: Some COVID-19 samples were acute and others convalescent; all came from the United States, Italy and Spain. From T cells, B-cell-depleted T cells, or PBMCs came the material, which was cDNA or gDNA.

Original methodology: Using reference gene primer amplification, nucleated cell counts were estimated. The assay was immunoSEQ multiplex PCR, and TCRdb's table has in-frame clones only and misses some. The V and J calls and clone size come from that table; D and trimming were worked out from the DNA. The table records some 280,000 clones, about nine tenths of them present only once. V lost 7 bases, J lost 6 bases, and 14 bases lay in between. The CDR3 is 12 residues long. Germline V gene sequence: CDR1 SQVTM, CDR2 ANQGSEA. V and J are TRBV29-1 and TRBJ2-3; D possibly corresponds to TRBD1 (5 bases). Material for sequencing was peripheral blood. The sequence derives from a young woman with active or convalescent COVID-19. The CDR3 spells CSGSGIRDTQYF. DNA of the CDR3: TGCAGCGGCTCAGGGATTCGGGATACGCAGTATTTT.